These T cell receptor beta chains were read from a single sample in a study of T cell clones after liver transplantation. Profiled with immunoSEQ multiplex PCR; TCRdb holds only in-frame clones, not every one. The table lists about 120,000 clones, 90% of them singletons. The sample in question was CD4+ T cells from blood, obtained 12 months after liver transplant. All receptors derive from a human patient who received a liver transplant. Some T cells may be supplied by the graft donor. Both conserved end residues are part of each CDR3. The D gene is left open where the match is weak. Clone size appears in some rows only: once, few, many, or a class for an expanded clone.

clone_size	v_call	d_call	j_call	cdr3_length	cdr3_nt	cdr3_aa
.	TRBV4-3	.	TRBJ2-7	14	TGCGCCAGCAGCCAAGCCCGAGGGGTATACGAGCAGTACTTC	CASSQARGVYEQYF
.	TRBV19	TRBD1	TRBJ2-7	15	TGTGCCAGTAGTATAGGACGACAGGGAACGGCCGAGCAGTACTTC	CASSIGRQGTAEQYF
.	TRBV18	.	TRBJ2-2	16	TGTGCCAGCTCACGGGTACAGCAAAGAAACACCGGGGAGCTGTTTTTT	CASSRVQQRNTGELFF
.	TRBV21-1	.	TRBJ2-3	15	TGTGCCAGCAGCAAGACTAGCGGAATCACAGATACGCAGTATTTT	CASSKTSGITDTQYF
few	TRBV6-1	.	TRBJ2-7	12	TGTGCCAGCGGCGTTAAGTCCTACGAGCAGTACTTC	CASGVKSYEQYF
once	TRBV4-1	TRBD2	TRBJ2-7	16	TGCGCCAGCAGCCAAGAGGGGACTAGCGGGAGCTACGAGCAGTACTTC	CASSQEGTSGSYEQYF
.	TRBV29-1	TRBD2	TRBJ2-7	14	TGCAGCGTTTCTCTAGCGGGAGGAACCCACGAGCAGTACTTC	CSVSLAGGTHEQYF
.	TRBV29-1	.	TRBJ2-3	13	TGCAGCGTTAAAGGGGTCCTCACAGATACGCAGTATTTT	CSVKGVLTDTQYF
many	TRBV6-1	.	TRBJ1-5	14	TGTGCCAGCAGCTCGACCCACCCAGATCAGCCCCAGCATTTT	CASSSTHPDQPQHF
once	TRBV30	TRBD1	TRBJ2-5	15	TGTGCCTGGAGTGGGGGACAGGGGGCGGGAGAGACCCAGTACTTC	CAWSGGQGAGETQYF
.	TRBV29-1	.	TRBJ2-1	17	TGCAGCGTTGAAGAGGGGACTCCCCCTAGCTCCTACAATGAGCAGTTCTTC	CSVEEGTPPSSYNEQFF
.	TRBV6-5	.	TRBJ2-7	12	TGTGCCAGCAGTTACGAGGGAAGCGAGCAGTACTTC	CASSYEGSEQYF
.	TRBV6-6	.	TRBJ1-2	14	TGTGCCAGCAGCTCTATGGGCGTCGTCAGTGGCTACACCTTC	CASSSMGVVSGYTF
.	TRBV7-6	TRBD2	TRBJ2-1	15	TGTGCCAGCAGCTTACTGGCTAGCGGGAACAATGAGCAGTTCTTC	CASSLLASGNNEQFF
.	TRBV11-2	.	TRBJ2-5	17	TGTGCCAGCAGCTTAGCCGGAGTGGGACCGAGCCAAGAGACCCAGTACTTC	CASSLAGVGPSQETQYF
.	TRBV10-3	.	TRBJ2-5	16	TGTGCCATCAGCCCTCATAGCGAGGGCCACCAAGAGACCCAGTACTTC	CAISPHSEGHQETQYF
.	TRBV11-3	TRBD2	TRBJ2-2	17	TGTGCCAGCAGCCCAAACTGGGCGGGAGGCACCACCGGGGAGCTGTTTTTT	CASSPNWAGGTTGELFF
.	TRBV11-3	.	TRBJ2-5	15	TGTGCCAGCAGCTCTAACACAGGGTCCCAAGAGACCCAGTACTTC	CASSSNTGSQETQYF
once	TRBV30	TRBD1	TRBJ1-2	13	TGTGCCTGGAGGGGGGACAGGGAGGATGGCTACACCTTC	CAWRGDREDGYTF
few	TRBV10-3	TRBD1	TRBJ1-3	14	TGTGCCACCGCCTCCGGGACAGGGGGAATCTCCGAGAATTTT	CATASGTGGISENF
.	TRBV9	TRBD2	TRBJ2-1	15	TGTGCCAGCAGCCCATCGACTAGCGGAACACCTTATCCGTTCTTC	CASSPSTSGTPYPFF
.	TRBV19	.	TRBJ1-4	19	TGTGCCAGTAGTATTCATGCGGTCGTCCGATCCGCAACTAATGAAAAACTGTTTTTT	CASSIHAVVRSATNEKLFF
.	TRBV7-3	TRBD1	TRBJ2-6	17	TGTGCCAGCAGCCCGACAGGGGTTAGCTCTGGGGCCAACGTCCTGACTTTC	CASSPTGVSSGANVLTF
once	TRBV6-6	.	TRBJ1-3	15	TGTGCCAGCAGAGGTGCGAGGGGGAAGGTCGACACCATATATTTT	CASRGARGKVDTIYF
.	TRBV5-1	.	TRBJ1-1	14	TGCGCCAGCAGCTTGTTTGGGCGGAACACTGAAGCTTTCTTT	CASSLFGRNTEAFF
.	TRBV7-6	.	TRBJ2-1	14	TGTGCCAGCAGCCCTCTTCCAGCCTACAATGAGCAGTTCTTC	CASSPLPAYNEQFF
.	TRBV5-1	.	TRBJ2-2	17	TGCGCCAGCAGCTTGGAGACTCCTCTCAGGGGCACCGGGGAGCTGTTTTTT	CASSLETPLRGTGELFF
.	TRBV30	.	TRBJ2-7	12	TGTGCCGGCCAGGGGGGTCCCTACGAGCAGTACTTC	CAGQGGPYEQYF
.	TRBV19	TRBD2	TRBJ2-1	14	TGTGCCAGTAAACGGGAGGGCCTCTCGGATGAGCAGTTCTTC	CASKREGLSDEQFF
.	TRBV6-1	.	TRBJ1-2	14	TGTGCCAGCAGTGAATCCTGGGGTACAGGTGGCTACACCTTC	CASSESWGTGGYTF
.	TRBV6-1	.	TRBJ1-2	12	TGTGCCAGCAGTGTGGACAGCTATGGCTACACCTTC	CASSVDSYGYTF
.	TRBV7-2	TRBD1	TRBJ1-4	15	TGTGCCAGCGGGACAGGGGGCACGGTTGGGGAAAAACTGTTTTTT	CASGTGGTVGEKLFF
.	TRBV18	.	TRBJ1-1	14	TGTGCCAGCTCACCGGCAGACTCGAACACTGAAGCTTTCTTT	CASSPADSNTEAFF
.	TRBV2	TRBD1	TRBJ1-2	13	TGTGCCAGCAGGTTAGGGACAGGGGACGGCTACACCTTC	CASRLGTGDGYTF
.	TRBV19	TRBD2	TRBJ2-3	15	TGTGCCAGTAGTAAGACTAGCGGGAATGCAGATACGCAGTATTTT	CASSKTSGNADTQYF
.	TRBV19	.	TRBJ2-3	15	TGTGCCAGTAGTACGTACCAGGGAGTTTCAGATACGCAGTATTTT	CASSTYQGVSDTQYF
.	TRBV10-3	TRBD2	TRBJ2-1	15	TGTGCCATCAGTCCGGGGGGGGACTCCTACAATGAGCAGTTCTTC	CAISPGGDSYNEQFF
.	TRBV11-3	TRBD2	TRBJ2-1	11	TGTGCCAGCAGCCCCCCAGCGGGGGAGTTCTTC	CASSPPAGEFF
.	TRBV6-4	.	TRBJ2-3	15	TGTGCCAGCAGTGACCGGCCAGGGGCCACAGATACGCAGTATTTT	CASSDRPGATDTQYF
once	TRBV4-1	TRBD2	TRBJ2-1	17	TGCGCCAGCAGTTTTAATCCGGGACTAGCGGGAATCAATGAGCAGTTCTTC	CASSFNPGLAGINEQFF
.	TRBV7-9	TRBD1	TRBJ1-1	17	TGTGCCAGCAGCTTAGGGGACAGGGTGAGGATGGACACTGAAGCTTTCTTT	CASSLGDRVRMDTEAFF
.	TRBV6-5	TRBD1	TRBJ1-1	14	TGTGCCAGCAGAGGGACAGGGGGGGACACTGAAGCTTTCTTT	CASRGTGGDTEAFF
.	TRBV2	.	TRBJ1-1	15	TGTGCCAGCAGTGACGTTTTGGGGACTGCCCTTGGAGCTTTCTTT	CASSDVLGTALGAFF
.	TRBV2	TRBD1	TRBJ2-7	14	TGTGCCAGCGAAGGGGACAGGGTATACTACGAGCAGTACTTC	CASEGDRVYYEQYF
.	TRBV30	.	TRBJ2-1	13	TGTGCCTGGAGGCCGATACTAGCTGGTGAGCAGTTCTTC	CAWRPILAGEQFF
.	TRBV2	.	TRBJ1-5	13	TGTGCCAGCAGTGGTCCCTCCAATCAGCCCCAGCATTTT	CASSGPSNQPQHF
.	TRBV12-5	.	TRBJ1-1	18	TGTGCTAGTGGTTTGGTGATGGCAGGGGATGGTATGAACACTGAAGCTTTCTTT	CASGLVMAGDGMNTEAFF
once	TRBV7-8	.	TRBJ1-1	15	TGTGCCAGCAGCCCTCGGACACGAGTGAACACTGAAGCTTTCTTT	CASSPRTRVNTEAFF
.	TRBV7-9	.	TRBJ2-1	15	TGTGCCAGCAGCTTATTGGCGGGATTAAGCAATGAGCAGTTCTTC	CASSLLAGLSNEQFF
.	TRBV4-3	.	TRBJ2-1	14	TGCGCCAGCAGCCAAGATCATCAGCGCAATGAGCAGTTCTTC	CASSQDHQRNEQFF
.	TRBV6-5	.	TRBJ1-3	13	TGTGCCAGTGGACGACGGTCTGGAAACACCATATATTTT	CASGRRSGNTIYF
few	TRBV7-2	.	TRBJ2-7	14	TGTGCCAGCAGCTTAGGGTCAGGTCGGGTCGAGCAGTACTTC	CASSLGSGRVEQYF
.	TRBV29-1	.	TRBJ1-1	13	TGCAGCGTTGGGACACCAGGAAACACTGAAGCTTTCTTT	CSVGTPGNTEAFF
once	TRBV7-9	.	TRBJ2-5	11	TGTGCCAGCAGCTCCCAAGAGACCCAGTACTTC	CASSSQETQYF
once	TRBV5-1	.	TRBJ2-1	16	TGCGCCAGCAGCTTTGAGGAGGGCCTATCCTACAATGAGCAGTTCTTC	CASSFEEGLSYNEQFF
.	TRBV7-9	TRBD1	TRBJ2-7	14	TGTGCCAGCAGCTTAAGGGACAGGAGCTACGAGCAGTACTTC	CASSLRDRSYEQYF
.	TRBV7-2	TRBD2	TRBJ2-7	14	TGTGCCAGCAGCCCTAAGGGAGGGCCTCAAGAGCAGTACTTC	CASSPKGGPQEQYF
once	TRBV5-1	TRBD2	TRBJ2-3	15	TGCGCCAGCAGCTACGCCGGGACTAGCGGGAGTGCGCAGTATTTT	CASSYAGTSGSAQYF
.	TRBV5-1	.	TRBJ1-2	14	TGCGCCAGCAGCTTGGGGGCAGGGAGCTATGGCTACACCTTC	CASSLGAGSYGYTF
.	TRBV2	.	TRBJ2-7	13	TGTGCCAGCAACGAGAGGGAGACCTACGAGCAGTACTTC	CASNERETYEQYF